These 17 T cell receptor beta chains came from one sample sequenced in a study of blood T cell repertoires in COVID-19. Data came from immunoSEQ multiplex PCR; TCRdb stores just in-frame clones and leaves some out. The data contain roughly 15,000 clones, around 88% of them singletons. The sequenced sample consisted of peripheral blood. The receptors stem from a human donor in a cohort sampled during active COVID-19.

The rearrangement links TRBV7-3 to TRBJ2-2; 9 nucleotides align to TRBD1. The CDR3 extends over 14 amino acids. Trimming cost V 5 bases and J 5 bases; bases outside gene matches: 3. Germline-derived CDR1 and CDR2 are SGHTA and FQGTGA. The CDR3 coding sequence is TGTGCCAGCAGCAACGGACAGGGGACCGGGGAGCTGTTTTTT. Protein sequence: CASSNGQGTGELFF.

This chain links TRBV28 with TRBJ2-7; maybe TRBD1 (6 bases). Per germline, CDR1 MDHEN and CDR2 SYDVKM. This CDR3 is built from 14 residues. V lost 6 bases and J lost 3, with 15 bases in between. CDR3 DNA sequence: TGTGCCAGCAGACGAAGGGGGTTGAGCTACGAGCAGTACTTC. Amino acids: CASRRRGLSYEQYF.

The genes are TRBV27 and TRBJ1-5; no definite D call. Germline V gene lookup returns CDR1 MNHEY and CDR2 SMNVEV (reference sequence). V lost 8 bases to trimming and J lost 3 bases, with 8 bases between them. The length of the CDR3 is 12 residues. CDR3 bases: TGTGCCAGCTGGCGGGTCAATCAGCCCCAGCATTTT. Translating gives CASWRVNQPQHF.

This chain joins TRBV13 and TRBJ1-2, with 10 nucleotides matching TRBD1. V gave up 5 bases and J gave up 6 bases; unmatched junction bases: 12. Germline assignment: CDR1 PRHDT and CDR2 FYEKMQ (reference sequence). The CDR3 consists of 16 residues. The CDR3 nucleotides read TGTGCCAGCAGCCCTTATCCGACAGGGGGCGCGCATGGCTACACCTTC. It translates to CASSPYPTGGAHGYTF.

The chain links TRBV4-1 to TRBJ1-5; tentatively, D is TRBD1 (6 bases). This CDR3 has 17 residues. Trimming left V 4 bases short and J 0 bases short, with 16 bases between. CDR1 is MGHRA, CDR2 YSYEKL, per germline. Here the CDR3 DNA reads TGCGCCAGCAGCCTAACTTCTCCGGACAGTAGCAATCAGCCCCAGCATTTT. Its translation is CASSLTSPDSSNQPQHF.

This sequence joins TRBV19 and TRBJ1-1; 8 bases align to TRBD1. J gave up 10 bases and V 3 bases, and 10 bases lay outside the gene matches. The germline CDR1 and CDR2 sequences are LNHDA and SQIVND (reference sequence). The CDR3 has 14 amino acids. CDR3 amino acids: CASSIPGGGLLAFF. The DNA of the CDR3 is TGTGCCAGTAGTATTCCAGGGGGCGGTCTTCTAGCTTTCTTT.

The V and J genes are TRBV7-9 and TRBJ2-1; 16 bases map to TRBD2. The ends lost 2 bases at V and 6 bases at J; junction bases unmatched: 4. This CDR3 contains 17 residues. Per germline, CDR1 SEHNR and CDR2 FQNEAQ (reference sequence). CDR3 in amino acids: CASSLPGTSGRVNEQFF. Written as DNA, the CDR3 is TGTGCCAGCAGCTTACCAGGGACTAGCGGGAGGGTCAATGAGCAGTTCTTC.

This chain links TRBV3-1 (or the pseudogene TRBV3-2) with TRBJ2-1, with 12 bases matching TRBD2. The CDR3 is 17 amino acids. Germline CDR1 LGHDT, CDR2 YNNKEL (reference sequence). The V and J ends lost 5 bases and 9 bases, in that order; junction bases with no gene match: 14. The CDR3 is CASSSPRASGRGGEQFF. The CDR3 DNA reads TGTGCCAGCAGCTCACCGAGGGCTAGCGGGAGGGGGGGTGAGCAGTTCTTC.

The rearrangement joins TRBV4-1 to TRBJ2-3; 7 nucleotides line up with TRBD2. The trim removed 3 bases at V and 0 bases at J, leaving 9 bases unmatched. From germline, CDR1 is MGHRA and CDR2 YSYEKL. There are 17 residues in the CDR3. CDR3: CASSHGGSYLSTDTQYF. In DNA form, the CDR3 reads TGCGCCAGCAGCCACGGCGGGAGCTACCTTAGCACAGATACGCAGTATTTT.

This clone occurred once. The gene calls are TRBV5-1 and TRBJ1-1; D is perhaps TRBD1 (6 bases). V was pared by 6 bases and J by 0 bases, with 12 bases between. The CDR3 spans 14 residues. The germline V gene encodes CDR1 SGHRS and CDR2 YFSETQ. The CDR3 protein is CASKLQGMNTEAFF. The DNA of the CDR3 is TGCGCCAGCAAGCTACAGGGCATGAACACTGAAGCTTTCTTT. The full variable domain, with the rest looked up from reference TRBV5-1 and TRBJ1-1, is KAGVTQTPRYLIKTRGQQVTLSCSPISGHRSVSWYQQTPGQGLQFLFEYFSETQRNKGNFPGRFSGRQFSNSRSEMNVSTLELGDSALYLCASKLQGMNTEAFFGQGTRLTVV.

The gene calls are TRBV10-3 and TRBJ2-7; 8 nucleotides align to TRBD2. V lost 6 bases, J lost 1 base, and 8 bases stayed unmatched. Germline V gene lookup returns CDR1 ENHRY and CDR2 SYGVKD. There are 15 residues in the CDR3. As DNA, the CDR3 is TGTGCCATCAGCGAGGGACTAGTAGCTTCCTACGAGCAGTACTTC. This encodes CAISEGLVASYEQYF.

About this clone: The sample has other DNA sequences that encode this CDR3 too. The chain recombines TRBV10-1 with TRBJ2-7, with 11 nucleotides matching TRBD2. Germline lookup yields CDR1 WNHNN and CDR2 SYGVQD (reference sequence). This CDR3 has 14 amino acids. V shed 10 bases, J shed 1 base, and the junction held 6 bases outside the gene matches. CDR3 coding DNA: TGCGCCACCCTGGGACTAGCGGATTCCTACGAGCAGTACTTC. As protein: CATLGLADSYEQYF.

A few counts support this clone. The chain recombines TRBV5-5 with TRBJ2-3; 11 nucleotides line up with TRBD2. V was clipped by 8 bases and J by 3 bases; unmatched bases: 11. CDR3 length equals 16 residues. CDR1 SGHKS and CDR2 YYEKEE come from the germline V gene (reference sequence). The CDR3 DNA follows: TGTGCCAGTATGAAACTAGCGGGAGCCGGAACAGATACGCAGTATTTT. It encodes CASMKLAGAGTDTQYF.

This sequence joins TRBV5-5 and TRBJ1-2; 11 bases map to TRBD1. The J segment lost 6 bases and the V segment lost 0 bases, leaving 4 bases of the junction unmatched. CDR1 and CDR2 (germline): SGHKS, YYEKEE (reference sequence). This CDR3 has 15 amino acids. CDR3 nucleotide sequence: TGTGCCAGCAGCTTGGGGGGACAGGGGGTAAATGGCTACACCTTC. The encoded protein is CASSLGGQGVNGYTF.

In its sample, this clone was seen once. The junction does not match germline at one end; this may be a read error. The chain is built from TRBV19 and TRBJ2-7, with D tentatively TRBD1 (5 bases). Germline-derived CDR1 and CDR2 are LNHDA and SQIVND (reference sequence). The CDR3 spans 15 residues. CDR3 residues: CASSWQGQASDEQYF. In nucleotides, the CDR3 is TGTGCCAGTAGCTGGCAAGGACAAGCCTCCGACGAGCAGTACTTC.

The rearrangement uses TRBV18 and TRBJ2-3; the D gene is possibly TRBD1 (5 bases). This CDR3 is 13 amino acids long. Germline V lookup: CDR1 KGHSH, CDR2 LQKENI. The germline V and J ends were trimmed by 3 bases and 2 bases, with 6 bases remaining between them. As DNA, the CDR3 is TGTGCCAGCTCACCCAGGGTCACAGATACGCAGTATTTT. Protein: CASSPRVTDTQYF. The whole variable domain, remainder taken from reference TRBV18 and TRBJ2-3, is NAGVMQNPRHLVRRRGQEARLRCSPMKGHSHVYWYRQLPEEGLKFMVYLQKENIIDESGMPKERFSAEFPKEGPSILRIQQVVRGDSAAYFCASSPRVTDTQYFGPGTRLTVL.

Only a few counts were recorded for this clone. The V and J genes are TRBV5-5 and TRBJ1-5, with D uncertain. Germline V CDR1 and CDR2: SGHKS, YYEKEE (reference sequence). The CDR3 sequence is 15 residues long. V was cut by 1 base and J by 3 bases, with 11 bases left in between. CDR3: CASSLMEQLNQPQHF. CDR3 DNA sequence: TGTGCCAGCAGCTTGATGGAACAGCTCAATCAGCCCCAGCATTTT.